The rows below give T cell receptor beta chains drawn from one sample of a study of T cells in localized non-small cell lung cancer. Clones were sequenced by immunoSEQ multiplex PCR, and TCRdb holds only the in-frame ones, with some missing. The table has around 40,000 clones, about nine tenths seen once. Source: peripheral blood, taken before any cancer treatment. These receptor sequences come from a female donor over 55 with stage I squamous cell lung carcinoma. Each CDR3 is given with its conserved first and last residue. The D gene is left open where the match is weak. Rows may omit the clone size; those that give it use once, few, many or a size class.

j_call clone_size d_call v_call cdr3_aa cdr3_nt
TRBJ1-5 - - TRBV25-1 CASSDSGARNQPQHF TGTGCCAGCAGTGATTCGGGGGCCCGCAATCAGCCCCAGCATTTT
TRBJ2-3 - TRBD2 TRBV7-8 CASSLWADGTSGSDTQYF TGTGCCAGCAGCTTATGGGCGGATGGGACTAGCGGGAGTGATACGCAGTATTTT
TRBJ2-7 - TRBD1 TRBV27 CASSLRTGEQYF TGTGCCAGCAGTCTCCGGACAGGGGAGCAGTACTTC
TRBJ2-1 once - TRBV2 CASSQGGRSSDEQFF TGTGCCAGCAGTCAGGGGGGACGGAGTTCCGATGAGCAGTTCTTC
TRBJ1-3 - - TRBV7-6 CASSPSTGAVSGNTIYF TGTGCCAGCAGCCCCTCGACGGGGGCCGTTTCTGGAAACACCATATATTTT
TRBJ2-1 - - TRBV6-8 CASSYSVLRPSSYNEQFF TGTGCCAGCAGTTACTCGGTCCTGAGGCCAAGCTCCTACAATGAGCAGTTCTTC
TRBJ2-5 - TRBD2 TRBV7-6 CASSWGLAGGQETQYF TGTGCCAGCAGCTGGGGACTAGCGGGGGGGCAAGAGACCCAGTACTTC
TRBJ1-2 - TRBD1 TRBV19 CASSRGQATNYGYTF TGTGCCAGTAGTAGGGGACAGGCTACTAACTATGGCTACACCTTC
TRBJ1-1 few - TRBV7-3 CASSLMGRVNTEAFF TGTGCCAGCAGCTTAATGGGCAGGGTGAACACTGAAGCTTTCTTT
TRBJ1-2 - - TRBV30 CAWSVARNYGYTF TGTGCCTGGAGTGTAGCCCGTAACTATGGCTACACCTTC
TRBJ1-1 - - TRBV5-1 CASSFTQGGKEAFF TGCGCCAGCAGCTTCACCCAGGGTGGTAAAGAAGCTTTCTTT
TRBJ1-1 - - TRBV5-6 CASSLVGGNTEAFF TGTGCCAGCAGCTTGGTTGGGGGTAACACTGAAGCTTTCTTT
TRBJ2-7 - - TRBV12-5 CASGLDYSYEQYF TGTGCTAGTGGTTTGGACTACTCCTACGAGCAGTACTTC
TRBJ2-1 - TRBD2 TRBV7-2 CASSLAFTSGDNEQFF TGTGCCAGCAGCTTAGCCTTTACTAGCGGGGACAATGAGCAGTTCTTC
TRBJ1-4 - TRBD1 TRBV6-6 CASTLDGQGYGKLFF TGTGCCAGCACGTTGGATGGACAGGGATACGGAAAACTGTTTTTT
TRBJ1-1 - - TRBV19 CASSTERSTEAFF TGTGCCAGTAGTACAGAAAGGAGTACTGAAGCTTTCTTT
TRBJ2-1 - - TRBV7-7 CASSSQVGLSRRNEQFF TGTGCCAGCAGCTCCCAAGTAGGACTCTCAAGGAGGAATGAGCAGTTCTTC
TRBJ2-1 few TRBD1 TRBV7-9 CASSLATGQGVTGQFF TGTGCCAGCAGCTTAGCTACGGGACAGGGGGTTACTGGACAGTTCTTC
TRBJ2-5 - TRBD2 TRBV5-4 CASSSPASGRGTQYF TGTGCCAGCAGCTCCCCGGCAAGCGGGAGGGGGACCCAGTACTTC
TRBJ1-1 - - TRBV29-1 CSVETGRTEAFF TGCAGCGTTGAAACAGGGCGGACTGAAGCTTTCTTT
TRBJ1-4 once - TRBV4-3 CASSQAVSYPEKLFF TGCGCCAGCAGCCAAGCCGTGTCATACCCCGAAAAACTGTTTTTT
TRBJ1-3 - TRBD1 TRBV5-8 CASSVTGTGGLGTIYF TGTGCCAGCAGCGTTACCGGGACAGGGGGCTTGGGCACCATATATTTT
TRBJ2-3 - TRBD2 TRBV9 CASSPGTSGSTDTQYF TGTGCCAGCAGCCCCGGGACTAGCGGTAGCACAGATACGCAGTATTTT
TRBJ2-1 - TRBD2 TRBV6-5 CASSWTSAGQNEQFF TGTGCCAGCAGCTGGACTAGCGCGGGACAGAATGAGCAGTTCTTC
TRBJ1-1 once - TRBV30 CAWSPKTGGGTEAFF TGTGCCTGGAGTCCCAAGACGGGCGGGGGCACTGAAGCTTTCTTT
TRBJ1-5 - TRBD1 TRBV7-9 CASSFSGTDSNQPQHF TGTGCCAGCAGTTTTAGCGGGACAGATAGCAATCAGCCCCAGCATTTT
TRBJ2-3 - - TRBV6-5 CASSYWAGSTDTQYF TGTGCCAGCAGTTACTGGGCAGGGAGCACAGATACGCAGTATTTT
TRBJ1-1 - - TRBV9 CASSVVLGATEAFF TGTGCCAGCAGCGTAGTTCTGGGGGCCACTGAAGCTTTCTTT
TRBJ1-4 - - TRBV7-2 CASSLTGWEKLFF TGTGCCAGCAGCTTAACGGGATGGGAAAAACTGTTTTTT
TRBJ1-5 - - TRBV6-5 CASSYVLQFNQPQHF TGTGCCAGCAGTTACGTTCTACAATTCAATCAGCCCCAGCATTTT
TRBJ1-5 - - TRBV2 CASSGPGTNQPQHF TGTGCCAGCAGTGGGCCAGGGACCAATCAGCCCCAGCATTTT
TRBJ1-4 - - TRBV4-3 CASSQDGGCPTNEKLFF TGCGCCAGCAGCCAAGATGGGGGCTGCCCGACTAATGAAAAACTGTTTTTT
TRBJ2-7 - - TRBV19 CASSMFRDSYEQYF TGTGCCAGTAGTATGTTCCGGGACTCCTACGAGCAGTACTTC
TRBJ2-1 - TRBD2 TRBV7-9 CASSSTGAGVPNEQFF TGTGCCAGCAGCTCCACCGGAGCGGGAGTCCCCAATGAGCAGTTCTTC
TRBJ2-5 - - TRBV4-2 CASSQDGGGLKTQYF TGTGCCAGCAGCCAAGACGGGGGCGGGTTAAAGACCCAGTACTTC
TRBJ2-2 - TRBD2 TRBV7-7 CASSLVAGLFNTGELFF TGTGCCAGCAGCTTAGTGGCGGGACTATTTAACACCGGGGAGCTGTTTTTT
TRBJ2-5 - - TRBV7-2 CASSLSYRETQYF TGTGCCAGCAGCTTATCGTATCGAGAGACCCAGTACTTC
TRBJ1-2 - TRBD1 TRBV5-8 CASSKRQGSTDYGYTF TGTGCCAGCAGCAAACGACAGGGTTCTACCGACTATGGCTACACCTTC
TRBJ2-1 - - TRBV20-1 CSTGTYNEQFF TGCAGTACCGGAACCTACAATGAGCAGTTCTTC
TRBJ2-1 - - TRBV19 CASSIELSLSYNEQFF TGTGCCAGTAGTATAGAACTATCACTCTCCTACAATGAGCAGTTCTTC
TRBJ2-1 - - TRBV4-3 CASSQEALTTEQFF TGCGCCAGCAGCCAAGAGGCTTTAACCACCGAGCAGTTCTTC
TRBJ1-5 - - TRBV19 CASSGRVGSSNQPQHF TGTGCCAGTAGTGGCAGGGTAGGGTCGAGCAATCAGCCCCAGCATTTT
TRBJ1-5 - - TRBV6-6 CASSRGESNQPQHF TGTGCCAGCTCGAGGGGGGAAAGCAATCAGCCCCAGCATTTT
TRBJ1-2 - TRBD1 TRBV27 CASTPTGVYGYGYTF TGTGCCAGCACCCCGACAGGGGTTTATGGCTATGGCTACACCTTC
TRBJ2-2 - - TRBV7-9 CASSPPGRNTGELFF TGTGCCAGCAGCCCCCCCGGTAGGAACACCGGGGAGCTGTTTTTT
TRBJ1-1 once TRBD1 TRBV7-6 CASSFRQGAPNTEAFF TGTGCCAGCAGCTTCCGGCAGGGGGCCCCGAACACTGAAGCTTTCTTT